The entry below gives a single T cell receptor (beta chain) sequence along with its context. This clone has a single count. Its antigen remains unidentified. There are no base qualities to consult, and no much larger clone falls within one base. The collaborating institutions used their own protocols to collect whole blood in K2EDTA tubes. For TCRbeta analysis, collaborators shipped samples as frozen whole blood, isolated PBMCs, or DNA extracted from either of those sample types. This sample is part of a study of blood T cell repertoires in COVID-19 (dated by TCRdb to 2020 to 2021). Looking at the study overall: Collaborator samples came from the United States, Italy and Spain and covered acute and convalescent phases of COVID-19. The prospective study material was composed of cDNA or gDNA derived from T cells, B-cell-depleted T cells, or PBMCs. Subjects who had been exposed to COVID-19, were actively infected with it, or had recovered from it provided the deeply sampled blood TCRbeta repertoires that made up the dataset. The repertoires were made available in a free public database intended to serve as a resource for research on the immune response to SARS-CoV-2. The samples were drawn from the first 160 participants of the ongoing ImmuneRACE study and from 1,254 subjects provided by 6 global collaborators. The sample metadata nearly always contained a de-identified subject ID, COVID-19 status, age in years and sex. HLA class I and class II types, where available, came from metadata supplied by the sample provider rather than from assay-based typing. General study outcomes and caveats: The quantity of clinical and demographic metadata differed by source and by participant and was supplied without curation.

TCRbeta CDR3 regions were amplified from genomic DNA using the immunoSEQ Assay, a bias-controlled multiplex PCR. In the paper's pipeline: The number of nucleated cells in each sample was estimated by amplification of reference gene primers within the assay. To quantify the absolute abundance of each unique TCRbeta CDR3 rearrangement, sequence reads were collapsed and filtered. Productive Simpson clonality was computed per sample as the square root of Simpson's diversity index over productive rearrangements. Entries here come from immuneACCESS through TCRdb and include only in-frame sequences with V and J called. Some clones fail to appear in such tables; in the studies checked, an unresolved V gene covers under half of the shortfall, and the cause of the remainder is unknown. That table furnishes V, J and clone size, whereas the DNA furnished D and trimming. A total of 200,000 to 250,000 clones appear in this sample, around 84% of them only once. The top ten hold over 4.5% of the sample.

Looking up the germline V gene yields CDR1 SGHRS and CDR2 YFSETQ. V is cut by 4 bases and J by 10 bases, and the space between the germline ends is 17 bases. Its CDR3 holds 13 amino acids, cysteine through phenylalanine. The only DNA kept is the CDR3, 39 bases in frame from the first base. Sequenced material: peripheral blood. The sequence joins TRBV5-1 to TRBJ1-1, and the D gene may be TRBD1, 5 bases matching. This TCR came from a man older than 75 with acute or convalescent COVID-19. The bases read TGCGCCAGCAGCATAGGATGGGGGGAGTTAGCTTTCTTT. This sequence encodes CASSIGWGELAFF.